This T cell receptor beta chain comes out of a study of CXCR3-negative and CXCR3-positive naive CD8 T cells. The wider study: Per-library TRB read counts averaged about 1.5 +/- 0.3 million, adding up to around 140 million in total. Findings of the study overall: TRBV-TRBJ usage matched between naive CXCR3-negative and CXCR3-positive cells but not between memory cells. Cryopreserved PBMCs had partly decreased CXCR3 expression; fresh PBMCs were used in most assays. Naive cells with CXCR3 showed TRB CDR3s that were more hydrophobic than those in CXCR3-negative naive cells.

Preparation of TRB cDNA libraries relied on 5' RACE carrying UMI labels. TCRdb reprocessed the 5' RACE reads, keeping one entry per CDR3 protein, no DNA. The ten most abundant clones cover roughly 2.4% of a sample with 4,000 to 6,000 distinct CDR3 sequences. CDR1 and CDR2 from the germline V gene are SQVTM and ANQGSEA. The CDR3 is 15 residues long. CD45RO-CCR7+CD27+CD95- marked naive CD8+ T cells. As regards this clonotype: Its antigen is still unknown.

This TCR was recovered from a human donor in good health. Some clones in this sample may be carry-over from other donors' samples. The chain combines TRBV29-1 with TRBJ2-3; TCRdb calls TRBD1, which cannot be checked without DNA. Material: naive CXCR3+ CD8+ T cells from blood. Subset given: CD45RO-CCR7+CD27+CD95- naive CD8+ T cells expressing CXCR3 (TNR3+). CDR3 amino acids: CSDERQGAMTDTQYF.